This is a list of T cell receptor beta chains from one sample in a study of blood T cell repertoires in COVID-19. Clones were sequenced by immunoSEQ multiplex PCR, and TCRdb holds only the in-frame ones, with some missing. Found here are some 300,000 clones, approximately 89% of them singletons; the top ten hold roughly 8.9%. The sequenced material came from PBMCs or T cells enriched from blood (not recorded which). The receptors were sampled from a woman between 40 and 50 years old who had recovered from COVID-19. Each CDR3 is given with its conserved first and last residue. D genes are given only for firm matches. Expanded clones are given a class, and other clones once, few, many or no size at all.

CDR3nt,CDR3aa,d_gene,j_gene,abundance,v_gene
TGTGCCAGCAGCCCTCGGCGGGAGGCTTACAATGAGCAGTTCTTC,CASSPRREAYNEQFF,TRBD2,TRBJ2-1,-,TRBV7-9
TGTGCCAGCACCCCAGGGGCAGGGGCTGAAGCTTTCTTT,CASTPGAGAEAFF,-,TRBJ1-1,-,TRBV12-3/TRBV12-4
TGTGCCAGCAGCTGGGGGACTGGTAGTCAGCCCCAGCATTTT,CASSWGTGSQPQHF,-,TRBJ1-5,-,TRBV7-2
TGTGCCAGCAGTCGGGACTATGGCTACACCTTC,CASSRDYGYTF,-,TRBJ1-2,-,TRBV25-1
TGTGCCAGTAGTTTATGTGGGCAGGGGCTTTGCAATCAGCCCCAGCATTTT,CASSLCGQGLCNQPQHF,-,TRBJ1-5,once,TRBV19
TGTGCCAGCAGCTCCAATAGCGGGGGGTCCTACGAGCAGTACTTC,CASSSNSGGSYEQYF,TRBD2,TRBJ2-7,-,TRBV13
TGTGCCAGCAGCGTAGGACAGACCCTGGCGGGGGACACTGAAGCTTTCTTT,CASSVGQTLAGDTEAFF,-,TRBJ1-1,few,TRBV9
TGTGCCTGGAGGGGTTTGGCGGGAGCGTCTTTCTACGAGCAGTACTTC,CAWRGLAGASFYEQYF,TRBD2,TRBJ2-7,many,TRBV30
TGTGCCAGTAGTCGACAGGGGGCCCTCAACACTGAAGCTTTCTTT,CASSRQGALNTEAFF,TRBD1,TRBJ1-1,-,TRBV19
TGTGCCAGCAGCCCCTCCCGGGACAGTAATGAAAAACTGTTTTTT,CASSPSRDSNEKLFF,TRBD1,TRBJ1-4,-,TRBV7-2
TGTGCCTCGAGCGGGTTGGCCTACAATGAGCAGTTCTTC,CASSGLAYNEQFF,-,TRBJ2-1,-,TRBV7-9